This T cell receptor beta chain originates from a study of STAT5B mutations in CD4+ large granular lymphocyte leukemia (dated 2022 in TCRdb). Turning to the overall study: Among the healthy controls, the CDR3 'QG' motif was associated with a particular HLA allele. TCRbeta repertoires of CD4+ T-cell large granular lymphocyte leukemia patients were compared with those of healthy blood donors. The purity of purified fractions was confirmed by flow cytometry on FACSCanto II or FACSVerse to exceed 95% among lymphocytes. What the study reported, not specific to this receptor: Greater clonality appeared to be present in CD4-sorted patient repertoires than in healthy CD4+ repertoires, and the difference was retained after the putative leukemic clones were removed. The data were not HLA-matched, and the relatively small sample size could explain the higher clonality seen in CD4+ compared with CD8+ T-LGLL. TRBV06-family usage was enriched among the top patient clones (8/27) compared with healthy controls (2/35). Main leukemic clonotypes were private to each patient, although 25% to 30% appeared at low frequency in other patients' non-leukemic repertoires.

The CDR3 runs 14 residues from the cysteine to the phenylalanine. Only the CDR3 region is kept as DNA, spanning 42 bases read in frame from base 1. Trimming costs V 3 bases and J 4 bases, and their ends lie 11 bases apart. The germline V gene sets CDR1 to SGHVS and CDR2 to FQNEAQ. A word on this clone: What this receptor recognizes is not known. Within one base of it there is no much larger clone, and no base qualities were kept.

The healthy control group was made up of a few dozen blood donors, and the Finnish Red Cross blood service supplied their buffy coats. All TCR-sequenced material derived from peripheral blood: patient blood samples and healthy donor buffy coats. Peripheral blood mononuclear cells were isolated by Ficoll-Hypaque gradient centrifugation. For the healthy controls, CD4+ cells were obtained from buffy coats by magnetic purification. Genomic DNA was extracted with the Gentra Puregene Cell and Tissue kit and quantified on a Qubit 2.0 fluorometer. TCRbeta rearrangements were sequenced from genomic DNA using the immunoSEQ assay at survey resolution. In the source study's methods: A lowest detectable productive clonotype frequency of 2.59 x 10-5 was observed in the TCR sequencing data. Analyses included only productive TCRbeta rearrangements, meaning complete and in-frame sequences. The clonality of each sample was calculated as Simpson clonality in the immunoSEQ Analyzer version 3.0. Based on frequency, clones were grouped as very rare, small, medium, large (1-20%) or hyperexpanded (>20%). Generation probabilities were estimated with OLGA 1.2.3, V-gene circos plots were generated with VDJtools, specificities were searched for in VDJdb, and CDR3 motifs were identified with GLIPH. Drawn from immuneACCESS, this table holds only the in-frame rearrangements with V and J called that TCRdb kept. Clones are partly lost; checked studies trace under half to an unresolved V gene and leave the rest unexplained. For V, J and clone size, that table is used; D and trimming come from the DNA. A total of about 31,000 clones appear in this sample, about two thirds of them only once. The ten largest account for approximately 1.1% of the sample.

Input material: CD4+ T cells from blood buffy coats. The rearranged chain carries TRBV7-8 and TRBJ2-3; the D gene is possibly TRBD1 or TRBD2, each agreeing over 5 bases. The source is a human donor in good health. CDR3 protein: CASSLGEWADTQYF. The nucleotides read TGTGCCAGCAGCTTGGGGGAATGGGCAGATACGCAGTATTTT.